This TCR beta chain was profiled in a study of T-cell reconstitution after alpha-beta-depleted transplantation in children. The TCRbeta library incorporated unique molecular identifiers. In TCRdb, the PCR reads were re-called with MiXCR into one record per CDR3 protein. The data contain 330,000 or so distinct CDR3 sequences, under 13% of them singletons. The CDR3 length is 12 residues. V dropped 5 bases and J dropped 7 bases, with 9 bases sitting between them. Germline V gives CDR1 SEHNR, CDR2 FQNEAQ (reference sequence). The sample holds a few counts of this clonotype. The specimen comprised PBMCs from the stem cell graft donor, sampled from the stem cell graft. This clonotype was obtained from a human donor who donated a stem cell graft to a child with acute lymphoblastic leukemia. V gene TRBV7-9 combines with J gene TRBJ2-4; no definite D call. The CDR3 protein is CASSPEKNIQYF. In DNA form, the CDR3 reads TGTGCCAGCAGCCCGGAAAAGAACATTCAGTACTTC.